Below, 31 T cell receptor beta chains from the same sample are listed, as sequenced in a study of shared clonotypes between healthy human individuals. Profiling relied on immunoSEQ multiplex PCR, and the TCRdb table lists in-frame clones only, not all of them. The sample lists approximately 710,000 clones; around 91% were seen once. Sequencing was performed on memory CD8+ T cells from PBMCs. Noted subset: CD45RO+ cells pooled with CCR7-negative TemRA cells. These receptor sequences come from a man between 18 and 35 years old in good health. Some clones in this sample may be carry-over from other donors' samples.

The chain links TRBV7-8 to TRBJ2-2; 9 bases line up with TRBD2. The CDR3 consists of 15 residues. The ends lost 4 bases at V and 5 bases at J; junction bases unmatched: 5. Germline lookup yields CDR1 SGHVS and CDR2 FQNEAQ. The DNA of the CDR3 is TGTGCCAGCAGCTCTAGCGGGAAGACAACCGGGGAGCTGTTTTTT. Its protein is CASSSSGKTTGELFF.

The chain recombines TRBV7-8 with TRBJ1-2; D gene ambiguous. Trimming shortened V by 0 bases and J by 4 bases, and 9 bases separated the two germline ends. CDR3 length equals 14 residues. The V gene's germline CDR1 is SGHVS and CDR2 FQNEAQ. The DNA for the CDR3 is TGTGCCAGCAGCTTAGCCCGGCTGGGCTATGGCTACACCTTC. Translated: CASSLARLGYGYTF.

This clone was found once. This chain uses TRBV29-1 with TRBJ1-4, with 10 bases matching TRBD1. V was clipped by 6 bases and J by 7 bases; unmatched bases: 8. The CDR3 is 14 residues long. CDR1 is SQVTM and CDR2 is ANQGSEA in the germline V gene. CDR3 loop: CSVTYGTGVEKLFF. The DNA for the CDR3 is TGCAGCGTAACATACGGGACAGGGGTTGAAAAACTGTTTTTT.

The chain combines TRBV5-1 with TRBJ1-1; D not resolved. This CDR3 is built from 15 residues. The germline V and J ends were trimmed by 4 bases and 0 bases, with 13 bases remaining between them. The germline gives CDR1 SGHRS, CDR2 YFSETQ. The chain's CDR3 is CASSDGRLMNTEAFF. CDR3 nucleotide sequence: TGCGCCAGCAGCGACGGACGGTTAATGAACACTGAAGCTTTCTTT.

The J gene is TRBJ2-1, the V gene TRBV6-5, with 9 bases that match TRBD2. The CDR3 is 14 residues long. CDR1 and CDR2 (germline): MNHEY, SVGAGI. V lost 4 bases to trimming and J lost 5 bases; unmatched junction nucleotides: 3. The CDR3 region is CASSFVAGDNEQFF. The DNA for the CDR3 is TGTGCCAGCAGTTTCGTAGCGGGGGACAATGAGCAGTTCTTC.

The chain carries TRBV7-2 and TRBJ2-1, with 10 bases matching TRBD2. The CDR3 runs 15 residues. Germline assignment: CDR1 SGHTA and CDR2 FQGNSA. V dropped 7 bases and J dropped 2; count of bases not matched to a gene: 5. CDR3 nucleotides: TGTGCCAGCATGACCGGGACTAGCGCCTACAATGAGCAGTTCTTC. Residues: CASMTGTSAYNEQFF.

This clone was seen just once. Written as DNA, the CDR3 is TGCGCCAGCAGCTTGGGTGGGAACTCCTACGAGCAGTACTTC. This encodes CASSLGGNSYEQYF. The chain combines TRBV5-1 with TRBJ2-7, with D unresolved. The CDR3 is 14 residues long. V dropped 0 bases and J dropped 0 bases, with 7 bases sitting between them. From germline, CDR1 is SGHRS and CDR2 YFSETQ.

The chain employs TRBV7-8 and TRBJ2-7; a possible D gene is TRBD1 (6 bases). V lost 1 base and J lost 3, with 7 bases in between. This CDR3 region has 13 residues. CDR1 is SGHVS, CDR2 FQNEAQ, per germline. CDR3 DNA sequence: TGTGCCAGCAGCTTAGAGGGGGTCTACGAGCAGTACTTC. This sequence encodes CASSLEGVYEQYF.

The CDR3 is CASSSPIKGALEDTQYF. DNA of the CDR3: TGTGCCAGCAGCTCACCCATCAAGGGGGCCCTTGAAGATACGCAGTATTTT. The chain recombines TRBV7-8 with TRBJ2-3; TRBD1 matches at 7 bases. The V segment lost 4 bases and the J segment 5 bases; nucleotides outside the gene matches: 15. Germline V gives CDR1 SGHVS, CDR2 FQNEAQ. The CDR3 covers 17 residues.

CDR3 nucleotide sequence: TGTGCCAGCAGTTCCCCCGCGGACGGCCTGTCTGGGGCCAACGTCCTGACTTTC. Translating it yields CASSSPADGLSGANVLTF. The rearrangement uses TRBV27 and TRBJ2-6, with D unclear. This CDR3 spans 18 amino acids. The V gene's germline CDR1 is MNHEY and CDR2 SMNVEV (reference sequence). With 4 bases removed from V and 1 base from J, the gap between germline ends came to 17 bases.

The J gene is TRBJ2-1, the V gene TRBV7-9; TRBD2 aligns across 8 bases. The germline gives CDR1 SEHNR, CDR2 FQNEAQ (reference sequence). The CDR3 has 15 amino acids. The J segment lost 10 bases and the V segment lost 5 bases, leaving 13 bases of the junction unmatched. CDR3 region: CASSQTTSGKHEQFF. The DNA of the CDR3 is TGTGCCAGCAGCCAGACTACTAGCGGAAAACACGAGCAGTTCTTC.

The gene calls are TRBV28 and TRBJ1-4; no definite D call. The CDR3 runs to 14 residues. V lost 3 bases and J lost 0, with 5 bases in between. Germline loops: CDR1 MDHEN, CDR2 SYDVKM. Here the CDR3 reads CASSFWPTNEKLFF. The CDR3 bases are TGTGCCAGCAGTTTCTGGCCAACTAATGAAAAACTGTTTTTT. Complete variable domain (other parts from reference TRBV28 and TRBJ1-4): DVKVTQSSRYLVKRTGEKVFLECVQDMDHENMFWYRQDPGLGLRLIYFSYDVKMKEKGDIPEGYSVSREKKERFSLILESASTNQTSMYLCASSFWPTNEKLFFGSGTQLSVL.

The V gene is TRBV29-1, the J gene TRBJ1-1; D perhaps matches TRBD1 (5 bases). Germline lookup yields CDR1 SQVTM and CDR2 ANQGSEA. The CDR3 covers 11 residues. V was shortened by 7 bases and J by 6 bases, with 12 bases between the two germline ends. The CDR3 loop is CSAGGGAEAFF. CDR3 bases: TGCAGCGCTGGGGGAGGGGCTGAAGCTTTCTTT.

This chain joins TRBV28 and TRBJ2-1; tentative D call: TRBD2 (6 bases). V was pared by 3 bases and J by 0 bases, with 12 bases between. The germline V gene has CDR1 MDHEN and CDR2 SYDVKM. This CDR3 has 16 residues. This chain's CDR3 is CASSLGRDISYNEQFF. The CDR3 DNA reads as TGTGCCAGCAGTTTGGGGCGGGATATCTCCTACAATGAGCAGTTCTTC.

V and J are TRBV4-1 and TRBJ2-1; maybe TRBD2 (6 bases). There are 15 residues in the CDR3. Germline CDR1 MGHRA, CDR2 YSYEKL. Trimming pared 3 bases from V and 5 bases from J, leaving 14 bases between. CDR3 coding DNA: TGCGCCAGCAGCCAGCGACTAGGAGGAGACAATGAGCAGTTCTTC. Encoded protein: CASSQRLGGDNEQFF.

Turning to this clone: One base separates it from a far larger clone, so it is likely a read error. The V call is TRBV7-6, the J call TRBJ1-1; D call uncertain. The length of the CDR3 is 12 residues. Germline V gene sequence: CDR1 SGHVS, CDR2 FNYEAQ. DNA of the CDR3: TGCGCCAGCAGTACGGCGAACACTGAAGCTTTCTTT. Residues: CASSTANTEAFF.

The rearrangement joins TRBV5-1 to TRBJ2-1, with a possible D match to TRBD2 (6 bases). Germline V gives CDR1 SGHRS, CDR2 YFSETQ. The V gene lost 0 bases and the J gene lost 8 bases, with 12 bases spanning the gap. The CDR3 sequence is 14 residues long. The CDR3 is CASSLALGSHEQFF. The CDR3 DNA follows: TGCGCCAGCAGCTTGGCGCTCGGGAGCCATGAGCAGTTCTTC.

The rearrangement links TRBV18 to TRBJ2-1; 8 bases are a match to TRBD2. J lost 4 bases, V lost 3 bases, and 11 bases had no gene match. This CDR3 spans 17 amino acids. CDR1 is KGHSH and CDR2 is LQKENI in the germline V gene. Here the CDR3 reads CASSPAFWSGGYNEQFF. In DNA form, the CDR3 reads TGTGCCAGCTCACCCGCTTTCTGGAGCGGGGGTTACAATGAGCAGTTCTTC.

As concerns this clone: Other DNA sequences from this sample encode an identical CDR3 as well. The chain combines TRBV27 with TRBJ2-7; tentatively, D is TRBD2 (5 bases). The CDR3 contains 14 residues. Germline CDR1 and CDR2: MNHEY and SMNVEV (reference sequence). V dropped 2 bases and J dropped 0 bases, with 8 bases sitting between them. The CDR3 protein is CASSLIGSSYEQYF. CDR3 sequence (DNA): TGTGCCAGCAGTTTAATAGGGAGCTCCTACGAGCAGTACTTC.

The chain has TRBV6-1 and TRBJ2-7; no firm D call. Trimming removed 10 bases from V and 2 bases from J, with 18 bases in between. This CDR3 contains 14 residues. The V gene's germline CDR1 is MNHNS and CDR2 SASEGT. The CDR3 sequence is CATLNTILTYEQYF. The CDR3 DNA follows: TGTGCCACCCTAAACACTATTTTAACCTACGAGCAGTACTTC.

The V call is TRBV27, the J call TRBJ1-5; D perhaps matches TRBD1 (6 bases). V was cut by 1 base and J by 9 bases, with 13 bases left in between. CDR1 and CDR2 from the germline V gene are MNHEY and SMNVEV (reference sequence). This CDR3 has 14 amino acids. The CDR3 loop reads CASSLYRADLPQHF. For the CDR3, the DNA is TGTGCCAGCAGTTTATACAGGGCTGATCTGCCCCAGCATTTT.

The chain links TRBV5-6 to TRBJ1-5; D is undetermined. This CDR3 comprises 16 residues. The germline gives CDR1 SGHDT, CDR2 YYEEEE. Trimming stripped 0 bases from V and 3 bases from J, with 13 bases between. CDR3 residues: CASSLAGRIDNQPQHF. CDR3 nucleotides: TGTGCCAGCAGCTTGGCAGGCAGGATCGACAATCAGCCCCAGCATTTT. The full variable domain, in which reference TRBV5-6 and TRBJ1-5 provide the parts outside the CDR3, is DAGVTQSPTHLIKTRGQQVTLRCSPKSGHDTVSWYQQALGQGPQFIFQYYEEEERQRGNFPDRFSGHQFPNYSSELNVNALLLGDSALYLCASSLAGRIDNQPQHFGDGTRLSIL.

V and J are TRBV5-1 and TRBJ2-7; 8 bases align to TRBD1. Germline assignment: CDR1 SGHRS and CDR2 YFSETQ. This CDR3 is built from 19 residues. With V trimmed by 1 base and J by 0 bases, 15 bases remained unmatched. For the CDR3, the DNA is TGCGCCAGCAGCTTGTGGACAGGGCCACGCGAGGACGGCTCCTACGAGCAGTACTTC. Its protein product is CASSLWTGPREDGSYEQYF.

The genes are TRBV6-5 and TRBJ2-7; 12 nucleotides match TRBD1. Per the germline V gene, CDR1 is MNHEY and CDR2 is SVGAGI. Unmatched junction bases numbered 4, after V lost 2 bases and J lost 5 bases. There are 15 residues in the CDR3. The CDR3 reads CASSYRDRGRDEQYF. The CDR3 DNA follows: TGTGCCAGCAGTTACCGGGACAGGGGGCGAGACGAGCAGTACTTC.

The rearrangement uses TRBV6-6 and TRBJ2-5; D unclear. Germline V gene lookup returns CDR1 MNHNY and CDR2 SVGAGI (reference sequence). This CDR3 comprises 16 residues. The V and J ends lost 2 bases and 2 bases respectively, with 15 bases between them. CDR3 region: CASSYPAARRQETQYF. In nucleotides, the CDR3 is TGTGCCAGCAGTTACCCGGCGGCCCGAAGGCAAGAGACCCAGTACTTC.

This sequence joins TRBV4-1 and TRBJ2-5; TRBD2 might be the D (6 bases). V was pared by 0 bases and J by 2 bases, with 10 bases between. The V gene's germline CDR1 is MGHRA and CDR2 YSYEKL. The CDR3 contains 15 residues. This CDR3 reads CASSQDAGRQETQYF. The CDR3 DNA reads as TGCGCCAGCAGCCAAGATGCGGGACGACAAGAGACCCAGTACTTC.

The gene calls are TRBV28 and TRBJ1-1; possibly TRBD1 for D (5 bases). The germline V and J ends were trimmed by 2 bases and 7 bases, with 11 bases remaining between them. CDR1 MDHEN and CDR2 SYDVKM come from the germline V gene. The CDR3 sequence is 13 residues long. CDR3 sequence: CASSLDAGGEAFF. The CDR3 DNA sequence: TGTGCCAGCAGTTTAGATGCCGGGGGTGAAGCTTTCTTT.

The CDR3, as DNA: TGTGCCAGCAGCTTAGCATCCGGGATTGTGAAATGTGAGCAGTTCTTC. Its translation is CASSLASGIVKCEQFF. The chain employs TRBV7-9 and TRBJ2-1; perhaps TRBD2 as D (5 bases). CDR3 size: 16 residues. V lost 0 bases to trimming and J lost 9 bases, with 18 bases between them. Germline V lookup: CDR1 SEHNR, CDR2 FQNEAQ (reference sequence).

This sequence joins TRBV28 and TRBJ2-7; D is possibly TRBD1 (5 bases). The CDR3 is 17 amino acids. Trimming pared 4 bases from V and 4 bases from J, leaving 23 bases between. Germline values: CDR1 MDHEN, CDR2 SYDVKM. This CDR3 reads CASSYLPLQDLGYEQYF. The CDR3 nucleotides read TGTGCCAGCAGTTATCTCCCCTTACAGGACCTGGGGTACGAGCAGTACTTC. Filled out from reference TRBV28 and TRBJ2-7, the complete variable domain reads DVKVTQSSRYLVKRTGEKVFLECVQDMDHENMFWYRQDPGLGLRLIYFSYDVKMKEKGDIPEGYSVSREKKERFSLILESASTNQTSMYLCASSYLPLQDLGYEQYFGPGTRLTVT.

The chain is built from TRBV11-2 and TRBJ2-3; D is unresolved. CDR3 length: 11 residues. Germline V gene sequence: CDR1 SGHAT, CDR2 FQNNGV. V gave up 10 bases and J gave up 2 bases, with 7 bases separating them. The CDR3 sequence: CATQNTDTQYF. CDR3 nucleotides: TGTGCCACCCAAAACACAGATACGCAGTATTTT.

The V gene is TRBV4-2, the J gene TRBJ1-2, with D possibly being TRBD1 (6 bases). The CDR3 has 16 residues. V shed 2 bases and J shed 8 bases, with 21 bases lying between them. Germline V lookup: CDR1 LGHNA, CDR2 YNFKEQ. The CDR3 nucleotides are TGTGCCAGCAGCCAACCTTCTGGGGGCAGGGAGCCGGGCTACACCTTC. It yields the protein CASSQPSGGREPGYTF.